The present T cell receptor beta chain was sequenced within a study of radiation and T cells in renal cell carcinoma. Study context: Nephrectomy followed 15 Gy stereotactic body radiation by 4 weeks. Findings and limits, study-wide: In blood, top tumor clones expanded by 2 weeks, shrinking by 4.

As for time point: blood 2 weeks post-SBRT. Treatment given: 15 Gy SBRT to primary tumor, nephrectomy 4 weeks later. Blood was sampled at baseline, 2 weeks and 4 weeks after SBRT. The tumor was a clear cell renal cell carcinoma. A single count supports this clone. As yet, its antigen is unknown. V was cut by 1 base and J by 3 bases, with 9 bases left in between. The CDR3 length is 14 residues. The germline gives CDR1 SGHRS, CDR2 YFSETQ. This table comes from immunoSEQ multiplex PCR, and its TCRdb copy is limited to in-frame clones, with some not included. Of 150,000 to 180,000 clones in the sample, over 80% were seen once.

Sequenced here: blood, sampled from a patient whose treatment included radiotherapy and nephrectomy. J is TRBJ2-3 and V is TRBV5-1, with D unresolved. The clonotype originates from a woman aged 45-65 years with renal cell carcinoma. CDR3 nucleotides: TGCGCCAGCAGCTTGTTGGGTGGGACAGATACGCAGTATTTT. This sequence encodes CASSLLGGTDTQYF.